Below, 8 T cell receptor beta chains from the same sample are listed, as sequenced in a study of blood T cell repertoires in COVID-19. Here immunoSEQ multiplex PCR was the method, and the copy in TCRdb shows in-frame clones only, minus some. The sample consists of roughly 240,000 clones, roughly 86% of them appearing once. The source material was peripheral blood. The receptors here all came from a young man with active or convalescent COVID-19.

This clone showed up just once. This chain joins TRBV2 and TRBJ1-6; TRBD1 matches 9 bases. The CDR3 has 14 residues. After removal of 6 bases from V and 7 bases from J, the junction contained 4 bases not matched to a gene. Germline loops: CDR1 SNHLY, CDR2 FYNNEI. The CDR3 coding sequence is TGTGCCAGCAGGACGACAGGGGGGAATTCACCCCTCCACTTT. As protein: CASRTTGGNSPLHF.

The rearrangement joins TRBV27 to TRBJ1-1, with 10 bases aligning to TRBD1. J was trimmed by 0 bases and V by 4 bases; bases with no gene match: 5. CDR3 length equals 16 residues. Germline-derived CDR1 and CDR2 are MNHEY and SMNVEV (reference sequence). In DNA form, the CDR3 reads TGTGCCAGCAGTTCCGGGACAGGGGTCATGAACACTGAAGCTTTCTTT. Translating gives CASSSGTGVMNTEAFF.

CDR3 protein: CASSESRGGLSSYEQYF. As DNA, the CDR3 is TGTGCCAGCAGTGAGTCTCGGGGAGGATTAAGCTCCTACGAGCAGTACTTC. V is TRBV6-1 and J is TRBJ2-7; possibly TRBD2 for D (6 bases). The CDR3 consists of 17 residues. Trimming removed 3 bases from V and 0 bases from J, with 18 bases in between. Looked up from germline, CDR1 is MNHNS and CDR2 is SASEGT.

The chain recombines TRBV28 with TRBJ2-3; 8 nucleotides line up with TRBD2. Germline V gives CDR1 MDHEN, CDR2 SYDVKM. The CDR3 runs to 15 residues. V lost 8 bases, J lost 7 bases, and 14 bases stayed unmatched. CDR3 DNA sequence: TGTGCCAGCGGGAATGGAGGAGCGGGGGTCAATACGCAGTATTTT. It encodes CASGNGGAGVNTQYF.

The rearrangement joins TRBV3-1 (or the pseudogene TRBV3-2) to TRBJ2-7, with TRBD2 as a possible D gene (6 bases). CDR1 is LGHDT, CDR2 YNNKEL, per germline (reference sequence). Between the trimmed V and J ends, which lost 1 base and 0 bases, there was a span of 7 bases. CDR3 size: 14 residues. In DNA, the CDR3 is TGTGCCAGCAGCCAAGTGGGACTCTCCTACGAGCAGTACTTC. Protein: CASSQVGLSYEQYF.

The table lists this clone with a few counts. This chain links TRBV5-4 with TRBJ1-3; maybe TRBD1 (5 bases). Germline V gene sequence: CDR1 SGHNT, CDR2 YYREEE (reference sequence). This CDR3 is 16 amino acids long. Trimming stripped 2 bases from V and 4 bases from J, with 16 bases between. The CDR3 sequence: CASSLVGGFGGNTIYF. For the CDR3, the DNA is TGTGCCAGCAGCTTAGTTGGGGGGTTTGGCGGAAACACCATATATTTT.

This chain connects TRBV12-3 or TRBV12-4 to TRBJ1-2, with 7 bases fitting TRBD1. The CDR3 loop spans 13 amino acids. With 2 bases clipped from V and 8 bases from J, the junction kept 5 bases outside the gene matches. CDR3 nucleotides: TGTGCCAGCAGTTTACAGGGGGGCGGCGGCTACACCTTC. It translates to CASSLQGGGGYTF.

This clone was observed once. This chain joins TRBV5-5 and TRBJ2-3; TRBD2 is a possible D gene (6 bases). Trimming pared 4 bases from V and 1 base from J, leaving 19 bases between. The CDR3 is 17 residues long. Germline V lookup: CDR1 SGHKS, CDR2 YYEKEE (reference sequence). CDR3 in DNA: TGTGCCAGCAGCAAAAGACGCTCGGGAGTCGGCACAGATACGCAGTATTTT. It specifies CASSKRRSGVGTDTQYF. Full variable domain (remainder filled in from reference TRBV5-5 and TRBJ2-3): DAGVTQSPTHLIKTRGQQVTLRCSPISGHKSVSWYQQVLGQGPQFIFQYYEKEERGRGNFPDRFSARQFPNYSSELNVNALLLGDSALYLCASSKRRSGVGTDTQYFGPGTRLTVL.